The entry below gives a single T cell receptor beta chain sequence along with its context. This entry is derived from a study of blood T cell repertoires in COVID-19. Study overall: Some COVID-19 samples were acute and others convalescent; all came from the United States, Italy and Spain.

As processed by the authors: How many nucleated cells were present was estimated from reference gene primer amplification. Clones were read by immunoSEQ multiplex PCR, and TCRdb kept only the in-frame ones, dropping some. The V and J calls and clone size were taken over from that table, and D and trimming were inferred from the DNA. This table has 250,000 to 300,000 clones, 85% to 90% appearing once. The CDR3 covers 15 residues. Trimming removed 7 bases at V and 6 bases at J, with 22 bases between. Germline V lookup: CDR1 MNHEY, CDR2 SVGAGI. The chain combines TRBV6-5 with TRBJ2-7; weak D call: TRBD2 (6 bases). The TCR originated in a woman in her 30s with COVID-19, enrolled during active disease. The sequencing sample was made of peripheral blood. DNA of the CDR3: TGTGCCAGCAACCCGACCTTGGGACTCGGAGGCGAGCAGTACTTC. Amino acid sequence: CASNPTLGLGGEQYF.